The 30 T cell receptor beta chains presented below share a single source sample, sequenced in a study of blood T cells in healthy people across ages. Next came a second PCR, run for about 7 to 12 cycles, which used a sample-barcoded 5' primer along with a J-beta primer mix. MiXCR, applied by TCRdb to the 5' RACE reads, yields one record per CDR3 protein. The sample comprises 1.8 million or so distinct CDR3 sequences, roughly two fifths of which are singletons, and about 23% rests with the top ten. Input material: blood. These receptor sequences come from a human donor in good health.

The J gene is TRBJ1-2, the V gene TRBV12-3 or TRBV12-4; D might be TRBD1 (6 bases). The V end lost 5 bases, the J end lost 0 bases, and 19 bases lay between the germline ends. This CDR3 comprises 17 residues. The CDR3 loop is CASSPLLLGGSNYGYTF. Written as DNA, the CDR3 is TGTGCCAGCAGTCCACTCCTCTTAGGGGGGTCTAACTATGGCTACACCTTC.

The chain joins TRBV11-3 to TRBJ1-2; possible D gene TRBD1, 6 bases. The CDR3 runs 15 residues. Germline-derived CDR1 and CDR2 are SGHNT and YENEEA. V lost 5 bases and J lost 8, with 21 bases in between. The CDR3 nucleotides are TGTGCCAGCAGCACCCCTTACAGGGAATCAGAAGGCTACACCTTC. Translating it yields CASSTPYRESEGYTF.

CDR3 in amino acids: CSADPSGGPDTQYF. The CDR3 bases are TGCAGTGCTGATCCGAGCGGGGGTCCAGATACGCAGTATTTT. The chain links TRBV20-1 to TRBJ2-3; 8 nucleotides match TRBD2. J lost 4 bases, V lost 5 bases, and 8 bases had no gene match. CDR3 length: 14 amino acids. Germline CDR1 reads DFQATT; CDR2 reads SNEGSKA (reference sequence).

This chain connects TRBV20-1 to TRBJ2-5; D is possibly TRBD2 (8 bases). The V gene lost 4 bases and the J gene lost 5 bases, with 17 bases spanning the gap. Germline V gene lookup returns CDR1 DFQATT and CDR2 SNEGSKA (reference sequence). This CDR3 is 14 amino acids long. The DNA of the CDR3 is TGCAGTGCTATAGCGGGGACAGCACGGGAGACCCAGTACTTC. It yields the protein CSAIAGTARETQYF.

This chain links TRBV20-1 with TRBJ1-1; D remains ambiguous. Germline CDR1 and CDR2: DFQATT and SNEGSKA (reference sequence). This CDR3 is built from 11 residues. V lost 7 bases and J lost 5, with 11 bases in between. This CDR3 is CSVSDGTEAFF. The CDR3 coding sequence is TGCAGTGTAAGTGATGGGACTGAAGCTTTCTTT.

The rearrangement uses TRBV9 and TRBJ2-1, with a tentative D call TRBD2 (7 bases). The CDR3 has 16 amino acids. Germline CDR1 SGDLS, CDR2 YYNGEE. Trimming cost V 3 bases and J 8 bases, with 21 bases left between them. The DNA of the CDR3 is TGTGCCAGCAGCGAGGGTCTGGGGGGGCCTTGGGATGAGCAGTTCTTC. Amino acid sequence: CASSEGLGGPWDEQFF.

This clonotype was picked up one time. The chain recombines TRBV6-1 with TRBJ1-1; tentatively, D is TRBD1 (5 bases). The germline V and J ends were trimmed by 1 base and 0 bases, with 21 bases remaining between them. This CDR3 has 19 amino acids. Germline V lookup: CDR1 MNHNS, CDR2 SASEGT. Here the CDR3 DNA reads TGTGCCAGCAGTGAAGGATTAGGCAGGGTCGGTGTAGTGAACACTGAAGCTTTCTTT. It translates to CASSEGLGRVGVVNTEAFF.

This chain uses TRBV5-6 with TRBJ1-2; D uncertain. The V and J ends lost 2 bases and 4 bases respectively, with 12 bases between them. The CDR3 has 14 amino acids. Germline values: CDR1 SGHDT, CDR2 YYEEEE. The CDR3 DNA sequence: TGTGCCAGCAGCTTAGATCAGAAATTCTATGGCTACACCTTC. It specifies CASSLDQKFYGYTF. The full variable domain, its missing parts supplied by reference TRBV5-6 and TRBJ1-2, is DAGVTQSPTHLIKTRGQQVTLRCSPKSGHDTVSWYQQALGQGPQFIFQYYEEEERQRGNFPDRFSGHQFPNYSSELNVNALLLGDSALYLCASSLDQKFYGYTFGSGTRLTVV.

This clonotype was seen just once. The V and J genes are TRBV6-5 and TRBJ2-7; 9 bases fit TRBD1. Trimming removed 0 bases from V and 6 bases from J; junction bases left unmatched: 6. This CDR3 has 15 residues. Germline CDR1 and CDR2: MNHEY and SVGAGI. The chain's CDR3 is CASSYSPGQGTEQYF. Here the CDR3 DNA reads TGTGCCAGCAGTTACTCTCCGGGACAGGGAACCGAGCAGTACTTC.

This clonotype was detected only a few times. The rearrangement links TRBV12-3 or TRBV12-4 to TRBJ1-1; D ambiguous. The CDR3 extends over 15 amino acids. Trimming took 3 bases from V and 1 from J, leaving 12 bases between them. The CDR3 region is CASSLKGLGNTEAFF. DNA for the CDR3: TGTGCCAGCAGTTTGAAGGGTCTAGGGAACACTGAAGCTTTCTTT.

CDR3 sequence (DNA): TGTGCCAGCAGAGGGCCTTTAACGGGACAGCCCCAGCATTTT. The encoded protein is CASRGPLTGQPQHF. This chain joins TRBV12-3 or TRBV12-4 and TRBJ1-5, with D uncertain. The CDR3 is made up of 14 amino acids. Between the trimmed V and J ends, which lost 6 bases and 7 bases, there was a span of 16 bases.

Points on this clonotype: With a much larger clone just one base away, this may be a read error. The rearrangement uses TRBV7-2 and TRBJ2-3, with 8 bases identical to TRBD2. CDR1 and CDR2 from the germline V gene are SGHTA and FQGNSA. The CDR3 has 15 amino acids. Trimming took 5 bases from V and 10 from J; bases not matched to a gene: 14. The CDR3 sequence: CASSATSGSHRPQYF. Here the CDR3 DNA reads TGTGCCAGCAGCGCCACTAGCGGTTCCCACCGCCCGCAGTATTTT.

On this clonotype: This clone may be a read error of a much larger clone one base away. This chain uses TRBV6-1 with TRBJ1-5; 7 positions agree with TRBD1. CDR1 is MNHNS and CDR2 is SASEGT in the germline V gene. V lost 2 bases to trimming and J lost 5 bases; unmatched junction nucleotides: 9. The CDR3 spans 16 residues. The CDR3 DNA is TGTGCCAGCAGTGAATCTATTGGACAGGCTTATCAGCCCCAGCATTTT. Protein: CASSESIGQAYQPQHF.

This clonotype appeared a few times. CDR3 amino acids: CASSPPGRNHGEQYF. Here the CDR3 DNA reads TGTGCCAGCAGCCCTCCGGGACGGAACCATGGGGAGCAGTACTTC. The chain recombines TRBV9 with TRBJ2-5; D tentatively reads TRBD1 or TRBD2 (5 bases each). V was trimmed by 4 bases and J by 11 bases, leaving 24 bases between them. CDR1 and CDR2 (germline): SGDLS, YYNGEE. The CDR3 sequence is 15 residues long.

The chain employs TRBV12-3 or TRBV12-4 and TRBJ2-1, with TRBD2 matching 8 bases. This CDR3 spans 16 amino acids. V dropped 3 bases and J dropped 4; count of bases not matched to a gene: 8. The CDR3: CASSFVAGGPYNEQFF. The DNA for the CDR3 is TGTGCCAGCAGTTTTGTGGCGGGGGGTCCTTACAATGAGCAGTTCTTC.

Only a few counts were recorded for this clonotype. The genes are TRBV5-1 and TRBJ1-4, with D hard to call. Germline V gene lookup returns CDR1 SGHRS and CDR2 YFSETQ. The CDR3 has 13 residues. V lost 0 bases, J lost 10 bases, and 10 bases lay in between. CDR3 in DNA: TGCGCCAGCAGCTTGGAATTAAACGGAAAACTGTTTTTT. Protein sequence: CASSLELNGKLFF.

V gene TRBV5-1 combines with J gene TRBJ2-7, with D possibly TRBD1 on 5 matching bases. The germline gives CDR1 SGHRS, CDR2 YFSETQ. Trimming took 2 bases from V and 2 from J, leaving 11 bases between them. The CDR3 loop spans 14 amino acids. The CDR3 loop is CASSLRQDTYEQYF. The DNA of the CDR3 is TGCGCCAGCAGCTTACGGCAGGACACCTACGAGCAGTACTTC.

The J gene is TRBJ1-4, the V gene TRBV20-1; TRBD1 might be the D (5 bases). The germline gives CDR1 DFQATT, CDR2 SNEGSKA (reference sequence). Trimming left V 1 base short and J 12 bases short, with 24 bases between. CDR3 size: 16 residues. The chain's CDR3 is CSARVDSASSRGELFF. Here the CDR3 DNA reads TGCAGTGCTAGAGTTGACAGCGCATCAAGTCGAGGGGAACTGTTTTTT.

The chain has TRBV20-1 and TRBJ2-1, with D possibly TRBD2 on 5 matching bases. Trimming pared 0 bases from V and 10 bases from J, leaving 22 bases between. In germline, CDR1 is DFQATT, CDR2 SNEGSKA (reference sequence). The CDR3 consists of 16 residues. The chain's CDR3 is CSARDRLDYGPREQFF. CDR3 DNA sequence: TGCAGTGCTAGAGATCGGCTAGACTACGGACCTCGCGAGCAGTTCTTC.

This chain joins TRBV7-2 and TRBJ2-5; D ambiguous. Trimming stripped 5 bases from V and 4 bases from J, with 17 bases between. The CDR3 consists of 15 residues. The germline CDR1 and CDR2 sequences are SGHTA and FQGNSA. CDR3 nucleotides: TGTGCCAGCAGCATAGGCCACGGGCCCCGAGAGACCCAGTACTTC. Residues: CASSIGHGPRETQYF.

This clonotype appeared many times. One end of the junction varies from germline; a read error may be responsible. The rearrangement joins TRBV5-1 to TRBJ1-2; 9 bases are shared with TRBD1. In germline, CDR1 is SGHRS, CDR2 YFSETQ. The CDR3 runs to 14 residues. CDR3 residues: CASSLDRGDYGYTF. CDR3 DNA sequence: TGTGCCAGCAGCTTAGACAGGGGGGACTATGGCTACACCTTC.

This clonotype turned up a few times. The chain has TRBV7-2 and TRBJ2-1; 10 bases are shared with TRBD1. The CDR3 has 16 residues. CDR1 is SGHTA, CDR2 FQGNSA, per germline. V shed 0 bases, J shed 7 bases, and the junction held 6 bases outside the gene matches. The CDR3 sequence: CASSLARDRGANEQFF. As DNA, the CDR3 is TGTGCCAGCAGCTTAGCACGGGACAGGGGCGCTAATGAGCAGTTCTTC.

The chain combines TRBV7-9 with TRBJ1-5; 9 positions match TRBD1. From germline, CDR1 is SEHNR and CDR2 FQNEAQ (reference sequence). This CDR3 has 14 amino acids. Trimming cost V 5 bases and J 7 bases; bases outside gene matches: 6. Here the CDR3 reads CASSGGQGRQPQHF. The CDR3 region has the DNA TGTGCCAGCAGCGGGGGACAGGGAAGGCAGCCCCAGCATTTT.

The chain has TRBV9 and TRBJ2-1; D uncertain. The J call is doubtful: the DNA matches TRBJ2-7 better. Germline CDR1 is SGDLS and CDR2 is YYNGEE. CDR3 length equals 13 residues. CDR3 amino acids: CASSVVDGYEQYF. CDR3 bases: TGTGCCAGCAGCGTAGTAGACGGTTACGAGCAGTACTTC.

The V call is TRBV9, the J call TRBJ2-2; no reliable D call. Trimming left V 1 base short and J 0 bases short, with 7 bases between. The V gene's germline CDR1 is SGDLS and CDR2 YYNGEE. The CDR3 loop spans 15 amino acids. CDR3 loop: CASSVSGSNTGELFF. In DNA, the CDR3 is TGTGCCAGCAGCGTATCAGGATCGAACACCGGGGAGCTGTTTTTT.

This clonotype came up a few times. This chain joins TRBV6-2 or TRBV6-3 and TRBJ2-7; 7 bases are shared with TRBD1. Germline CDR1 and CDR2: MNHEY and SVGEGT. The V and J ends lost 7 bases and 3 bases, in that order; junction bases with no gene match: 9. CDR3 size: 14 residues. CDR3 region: CASTDRVPNYEQYF. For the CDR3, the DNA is TGTGCCAGCACAGACAGGGTTCCCAACTACGAGCAGTACTTC.

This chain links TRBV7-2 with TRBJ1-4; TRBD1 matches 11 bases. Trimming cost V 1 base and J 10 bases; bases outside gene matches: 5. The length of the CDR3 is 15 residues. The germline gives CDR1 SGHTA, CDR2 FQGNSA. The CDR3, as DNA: TGTGCCAGCAGCTTAGGGACAGGGGGCGCGGGAAAACTGTTTTTT. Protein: CASSLGTGGAGKLFF. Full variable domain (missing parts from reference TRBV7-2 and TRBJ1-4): GAGVSQSPSNKVTEKGKDVELRCDPISGHTALYWYRQSLGQGLEFLIYFQGNSAPDKSGLPSDRFSAERTGGSVSTLTIQRTQQEDSAVYLCASSLGTGGAGKLFFGSGTQLSVL.

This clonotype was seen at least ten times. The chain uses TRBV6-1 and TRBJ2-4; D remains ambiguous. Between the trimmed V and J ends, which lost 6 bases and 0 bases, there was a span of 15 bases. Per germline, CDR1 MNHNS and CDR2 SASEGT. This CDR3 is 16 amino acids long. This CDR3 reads CASRPWTPEAKNIQYF. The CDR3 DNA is TGTGCCAGCAGGCCGTGGACCCCGGAAGCCAAAAACATTCAGTACTTC.

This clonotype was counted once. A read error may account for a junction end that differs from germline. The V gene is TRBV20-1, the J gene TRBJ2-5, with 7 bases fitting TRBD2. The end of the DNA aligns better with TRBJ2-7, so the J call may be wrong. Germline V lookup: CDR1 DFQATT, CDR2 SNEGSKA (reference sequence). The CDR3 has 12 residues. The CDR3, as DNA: TGCAGGGCTAGCGGTGACTTCTACGAGCAGTACTTC. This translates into CRASGDFYEQYF.

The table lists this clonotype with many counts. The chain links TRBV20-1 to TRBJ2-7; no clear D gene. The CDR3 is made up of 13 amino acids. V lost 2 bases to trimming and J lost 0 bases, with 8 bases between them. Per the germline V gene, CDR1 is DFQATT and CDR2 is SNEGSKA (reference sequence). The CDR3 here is CSARSSPSYEQYF. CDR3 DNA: TGCAGTGCTAGATCCTCCCCCTCCTACGAGCAGTACTTC.